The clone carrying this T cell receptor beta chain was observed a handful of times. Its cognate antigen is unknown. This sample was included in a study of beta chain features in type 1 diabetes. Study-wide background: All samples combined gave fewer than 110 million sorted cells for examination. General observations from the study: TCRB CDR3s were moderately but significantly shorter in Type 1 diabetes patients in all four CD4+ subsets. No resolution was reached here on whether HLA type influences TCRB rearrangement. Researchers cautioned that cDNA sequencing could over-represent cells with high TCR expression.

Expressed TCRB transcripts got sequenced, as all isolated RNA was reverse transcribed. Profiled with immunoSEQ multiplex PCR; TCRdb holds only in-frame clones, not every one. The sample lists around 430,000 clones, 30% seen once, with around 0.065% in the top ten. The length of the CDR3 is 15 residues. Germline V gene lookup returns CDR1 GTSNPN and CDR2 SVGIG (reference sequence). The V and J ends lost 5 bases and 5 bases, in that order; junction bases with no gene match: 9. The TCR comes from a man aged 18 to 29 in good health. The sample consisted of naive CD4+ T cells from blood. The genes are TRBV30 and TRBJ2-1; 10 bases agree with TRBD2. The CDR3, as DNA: TGTGCCTGGGGGACTAGCGCGCAGGCACACAATGAGCAGTTCTTC. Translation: CAWGTSAQAHNEQFF.